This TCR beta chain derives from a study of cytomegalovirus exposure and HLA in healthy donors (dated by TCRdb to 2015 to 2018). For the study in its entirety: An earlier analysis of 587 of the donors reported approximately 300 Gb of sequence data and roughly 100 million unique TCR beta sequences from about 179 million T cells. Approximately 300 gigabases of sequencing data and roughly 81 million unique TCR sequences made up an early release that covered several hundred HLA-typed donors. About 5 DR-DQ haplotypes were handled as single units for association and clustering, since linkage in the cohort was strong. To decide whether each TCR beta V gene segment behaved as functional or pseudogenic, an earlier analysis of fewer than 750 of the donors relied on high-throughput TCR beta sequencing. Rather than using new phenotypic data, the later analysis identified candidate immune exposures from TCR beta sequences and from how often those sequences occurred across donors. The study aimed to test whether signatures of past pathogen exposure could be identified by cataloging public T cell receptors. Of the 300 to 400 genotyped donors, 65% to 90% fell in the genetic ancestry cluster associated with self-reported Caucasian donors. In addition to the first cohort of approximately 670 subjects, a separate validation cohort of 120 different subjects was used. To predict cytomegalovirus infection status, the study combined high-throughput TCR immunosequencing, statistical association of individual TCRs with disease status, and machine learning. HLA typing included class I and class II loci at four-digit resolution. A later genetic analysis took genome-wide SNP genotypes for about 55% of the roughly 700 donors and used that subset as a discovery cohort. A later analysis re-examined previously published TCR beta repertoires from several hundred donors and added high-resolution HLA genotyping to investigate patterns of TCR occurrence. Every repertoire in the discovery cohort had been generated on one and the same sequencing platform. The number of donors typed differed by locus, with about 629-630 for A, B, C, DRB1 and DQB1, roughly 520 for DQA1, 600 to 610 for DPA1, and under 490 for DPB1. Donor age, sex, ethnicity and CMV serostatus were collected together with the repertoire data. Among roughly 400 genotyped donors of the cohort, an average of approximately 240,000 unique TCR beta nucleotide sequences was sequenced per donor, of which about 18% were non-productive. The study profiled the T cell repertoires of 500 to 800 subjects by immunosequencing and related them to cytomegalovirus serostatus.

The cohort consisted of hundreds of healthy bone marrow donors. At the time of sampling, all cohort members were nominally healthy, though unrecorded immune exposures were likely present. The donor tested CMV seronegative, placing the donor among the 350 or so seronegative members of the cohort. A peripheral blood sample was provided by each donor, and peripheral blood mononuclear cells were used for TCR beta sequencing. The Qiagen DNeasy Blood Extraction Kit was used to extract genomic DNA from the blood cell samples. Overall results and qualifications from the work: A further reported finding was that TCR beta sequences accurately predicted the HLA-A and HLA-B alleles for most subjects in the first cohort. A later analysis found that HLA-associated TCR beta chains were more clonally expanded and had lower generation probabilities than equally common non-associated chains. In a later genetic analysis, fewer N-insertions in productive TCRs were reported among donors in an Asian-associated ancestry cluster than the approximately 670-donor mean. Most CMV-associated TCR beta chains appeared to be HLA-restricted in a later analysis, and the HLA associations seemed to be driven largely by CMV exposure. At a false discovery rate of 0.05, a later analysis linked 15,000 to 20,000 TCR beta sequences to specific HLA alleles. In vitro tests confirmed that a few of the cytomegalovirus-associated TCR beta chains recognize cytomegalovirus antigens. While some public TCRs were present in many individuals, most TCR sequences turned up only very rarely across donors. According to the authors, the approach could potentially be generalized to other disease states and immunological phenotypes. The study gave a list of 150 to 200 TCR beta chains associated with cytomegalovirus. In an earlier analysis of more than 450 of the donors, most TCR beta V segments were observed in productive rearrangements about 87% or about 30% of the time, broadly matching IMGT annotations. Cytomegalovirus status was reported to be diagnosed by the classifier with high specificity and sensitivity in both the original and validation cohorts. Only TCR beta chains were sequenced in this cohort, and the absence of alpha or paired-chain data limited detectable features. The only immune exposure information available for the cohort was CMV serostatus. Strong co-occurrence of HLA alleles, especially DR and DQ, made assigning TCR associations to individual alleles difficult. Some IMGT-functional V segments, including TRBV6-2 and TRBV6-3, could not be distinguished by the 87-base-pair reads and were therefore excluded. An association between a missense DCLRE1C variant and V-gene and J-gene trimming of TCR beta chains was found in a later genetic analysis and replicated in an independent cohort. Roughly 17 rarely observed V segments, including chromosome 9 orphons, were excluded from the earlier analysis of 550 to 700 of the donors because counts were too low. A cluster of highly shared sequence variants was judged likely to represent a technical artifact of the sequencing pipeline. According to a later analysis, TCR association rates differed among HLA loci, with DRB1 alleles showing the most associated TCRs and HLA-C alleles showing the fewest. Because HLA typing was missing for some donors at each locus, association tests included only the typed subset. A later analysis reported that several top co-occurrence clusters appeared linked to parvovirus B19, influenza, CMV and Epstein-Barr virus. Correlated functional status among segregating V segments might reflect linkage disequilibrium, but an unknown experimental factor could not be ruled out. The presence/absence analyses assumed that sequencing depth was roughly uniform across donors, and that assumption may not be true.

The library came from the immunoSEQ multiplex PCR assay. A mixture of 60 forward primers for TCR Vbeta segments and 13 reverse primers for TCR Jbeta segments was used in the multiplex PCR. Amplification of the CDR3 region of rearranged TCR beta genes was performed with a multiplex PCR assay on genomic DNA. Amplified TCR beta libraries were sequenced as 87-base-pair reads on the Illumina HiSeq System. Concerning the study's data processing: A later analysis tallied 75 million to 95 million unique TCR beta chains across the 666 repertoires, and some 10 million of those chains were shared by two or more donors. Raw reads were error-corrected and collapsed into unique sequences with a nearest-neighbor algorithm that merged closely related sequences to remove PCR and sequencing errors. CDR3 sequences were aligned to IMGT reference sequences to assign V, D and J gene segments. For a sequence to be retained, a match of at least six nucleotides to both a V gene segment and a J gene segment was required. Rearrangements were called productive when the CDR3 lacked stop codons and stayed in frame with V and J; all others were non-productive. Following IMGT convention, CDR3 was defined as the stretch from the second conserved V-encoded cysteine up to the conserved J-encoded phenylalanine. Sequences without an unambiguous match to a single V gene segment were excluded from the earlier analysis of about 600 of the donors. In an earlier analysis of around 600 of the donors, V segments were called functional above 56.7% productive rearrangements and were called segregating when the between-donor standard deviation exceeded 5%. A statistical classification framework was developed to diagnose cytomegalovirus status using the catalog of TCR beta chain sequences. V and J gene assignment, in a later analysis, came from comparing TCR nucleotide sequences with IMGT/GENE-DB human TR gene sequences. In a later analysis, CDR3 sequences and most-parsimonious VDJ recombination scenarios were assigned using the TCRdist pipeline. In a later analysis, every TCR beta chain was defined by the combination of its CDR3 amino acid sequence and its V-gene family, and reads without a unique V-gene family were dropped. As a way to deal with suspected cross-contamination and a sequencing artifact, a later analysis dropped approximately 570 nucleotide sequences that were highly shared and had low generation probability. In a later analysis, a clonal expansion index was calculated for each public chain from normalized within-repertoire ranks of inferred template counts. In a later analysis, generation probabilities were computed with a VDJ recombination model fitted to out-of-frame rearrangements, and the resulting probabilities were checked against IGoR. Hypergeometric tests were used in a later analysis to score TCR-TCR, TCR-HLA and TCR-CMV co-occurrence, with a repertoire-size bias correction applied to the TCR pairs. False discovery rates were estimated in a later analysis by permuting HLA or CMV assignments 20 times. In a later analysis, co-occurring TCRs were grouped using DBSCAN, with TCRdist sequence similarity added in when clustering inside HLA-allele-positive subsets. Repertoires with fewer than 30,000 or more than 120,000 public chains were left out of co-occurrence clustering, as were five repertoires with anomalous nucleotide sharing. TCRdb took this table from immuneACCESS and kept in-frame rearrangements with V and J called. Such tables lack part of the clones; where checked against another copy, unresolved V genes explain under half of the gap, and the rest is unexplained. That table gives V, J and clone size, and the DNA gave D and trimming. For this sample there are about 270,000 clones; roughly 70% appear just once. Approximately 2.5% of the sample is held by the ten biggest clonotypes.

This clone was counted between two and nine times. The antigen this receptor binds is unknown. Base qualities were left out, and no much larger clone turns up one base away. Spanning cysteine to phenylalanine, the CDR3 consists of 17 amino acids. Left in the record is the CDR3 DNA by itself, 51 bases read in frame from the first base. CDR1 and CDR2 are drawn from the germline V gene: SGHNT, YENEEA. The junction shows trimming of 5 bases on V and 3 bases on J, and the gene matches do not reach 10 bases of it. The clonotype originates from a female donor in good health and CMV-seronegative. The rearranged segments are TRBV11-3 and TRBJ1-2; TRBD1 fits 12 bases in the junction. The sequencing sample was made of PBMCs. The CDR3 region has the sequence CASSPSTGQGADYGYTF. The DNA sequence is TGTGCCAGCAGCCCCTCGACGGGACAGGGGGCTGACTATGGCTACACCTTC. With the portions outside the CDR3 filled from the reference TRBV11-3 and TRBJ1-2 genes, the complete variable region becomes EAGVVQSPRYKIIEKKQPVAFWCNPISGHNTLYWYLQNLGQGPELLIRYENEEAVDDSQLPKDRFSAERLKGVDSTLKIQPAELGDSAVYLCASSPSTGQGADYGYTFGSGTRLTVV.